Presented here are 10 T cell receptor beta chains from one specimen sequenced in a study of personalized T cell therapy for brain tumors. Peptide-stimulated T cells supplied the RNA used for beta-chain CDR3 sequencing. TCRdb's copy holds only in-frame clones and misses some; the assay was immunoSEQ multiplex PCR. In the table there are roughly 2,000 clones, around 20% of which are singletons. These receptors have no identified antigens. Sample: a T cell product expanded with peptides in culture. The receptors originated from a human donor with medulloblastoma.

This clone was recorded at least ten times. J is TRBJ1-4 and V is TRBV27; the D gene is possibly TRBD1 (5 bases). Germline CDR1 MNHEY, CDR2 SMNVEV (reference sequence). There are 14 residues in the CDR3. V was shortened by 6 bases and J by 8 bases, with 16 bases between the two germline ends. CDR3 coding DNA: TGTGCCAGCAGCCCCGGGGCATTTGAAGAAAAACTGTTTTTT. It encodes CASSPGAFEEKLFF.

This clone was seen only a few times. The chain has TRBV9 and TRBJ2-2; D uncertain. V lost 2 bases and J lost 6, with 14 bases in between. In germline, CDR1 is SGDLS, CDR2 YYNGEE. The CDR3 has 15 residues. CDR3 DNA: TGTGCCAGCAGCGTTACGGGCCGGGTGGCCGGGGAGCTGTTTTTT. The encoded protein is CASSVTGRVAGELFF.

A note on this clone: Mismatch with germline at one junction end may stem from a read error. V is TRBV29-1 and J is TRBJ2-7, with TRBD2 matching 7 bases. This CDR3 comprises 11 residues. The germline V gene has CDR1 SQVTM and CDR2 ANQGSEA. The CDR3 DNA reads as TGCAGCGTCCATGGGGGGGTCTCCTACGACTTC. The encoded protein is CSVHGGVSYDF.

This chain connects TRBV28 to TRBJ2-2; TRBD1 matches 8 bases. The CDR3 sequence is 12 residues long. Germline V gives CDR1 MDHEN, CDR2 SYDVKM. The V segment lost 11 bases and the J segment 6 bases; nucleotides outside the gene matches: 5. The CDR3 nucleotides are TGTGCCGGACAGGGAGACCCCGGGGAGCTGTTTTTT. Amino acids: CAGQGDPGELFF. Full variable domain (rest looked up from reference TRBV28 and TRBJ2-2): DVKVTQSSRYLVKRTGEKVFLECVQDMDHENMFWYRQDPGLGLRLIYFSYDVKMKEKGDIPEGYSVSREKKERFSLILESASTNQTSMYLCAGQGDPGELFFGEGSRLTVL.

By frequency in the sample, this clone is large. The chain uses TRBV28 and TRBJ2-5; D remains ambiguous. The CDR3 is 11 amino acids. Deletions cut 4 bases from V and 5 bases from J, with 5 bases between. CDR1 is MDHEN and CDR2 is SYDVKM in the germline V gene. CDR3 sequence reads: CASSYRETQYF. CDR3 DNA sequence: TGTGCCAGCAGTTATCGGGAGACCCAGTACTTC.

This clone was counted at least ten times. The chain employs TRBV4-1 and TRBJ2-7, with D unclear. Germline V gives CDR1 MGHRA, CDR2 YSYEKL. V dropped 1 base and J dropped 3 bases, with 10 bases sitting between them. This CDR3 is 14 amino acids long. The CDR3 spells CASSQALRRYEQYF. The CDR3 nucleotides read TGCGCCAGCAGCCAAGCCTTAAGGCGCTACGAGCAGTACTTC.

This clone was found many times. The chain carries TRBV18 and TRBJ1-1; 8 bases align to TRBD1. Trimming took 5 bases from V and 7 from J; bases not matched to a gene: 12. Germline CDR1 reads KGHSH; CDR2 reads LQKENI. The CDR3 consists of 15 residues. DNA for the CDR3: TGTGCCAGCTCATCCCCAGGGGGCTTATTCGATGAAGCTTTCTTT. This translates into CASSSPGGLFDEAFF.

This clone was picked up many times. The CDR3 loop is CASRDIRGNEQFF. CDR3 DNA: TGTGCCAGCAGGGATATCCGGGGCAATGAGCAGTTCTTC. The chain employs TRBV11-2 and TRBJ2-1; maybe TRBD2 (5 bases). The V end lost 6 bases, the J end lost 6 bases, and 12 bases lay between the germline ends. CDR1 SGHAT and CDR2 FQNNGV come from the germline V gene. The CDR3 consists of 13 residues.

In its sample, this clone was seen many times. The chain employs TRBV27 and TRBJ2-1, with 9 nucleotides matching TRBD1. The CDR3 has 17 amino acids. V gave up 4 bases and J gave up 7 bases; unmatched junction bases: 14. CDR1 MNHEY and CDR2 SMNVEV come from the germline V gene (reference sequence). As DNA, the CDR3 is TGTGCCAGCAGTTGGCCCCCGGGTACAGGGGGCTCTAATGAGCAGTTCTTC. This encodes CASSWPPGTGGSNEQFF.

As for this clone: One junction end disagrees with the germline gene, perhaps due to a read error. In DNA form, the CDR3 reads TGCGCCAGCAGTGCGCCTGGACGAACTCAATCAGCCCCAGCATTT. Translated, it gives CASSAPGRTQSAPAF. This sequence joins TRBV10-1 and TRBJ1-5; D is uncertain. Germline assignment: CDR1 WNHNN and CDR2 SYGVQD (reference sequence). CDR3 length equals 15 residues.